These 21 T cell receptor beta chains share one sample of origin, sequenced in a study of cytomegalovirus exposure and HLA in healthy donors. In the PCR, 60 Vbeta and 13 Jbeta primers were used. Here immunoSEQ multiplex PCR was the method, and the copy in TCRdb shows in-frame clones only, minus some. The table lists roughly 300,000 clones, just over 85% of them singletons. Material: PBMCs. The receptor set was obtained from a middle-aged man in good health and CMV-seropositive.

The V gene is TRBV6-6, the J gene TRBJ1-2, with 8 positions matching TRBD1. The V segment lost 0 bases and the J segment 7 bases; nucleotides outside the gene matches: 7. The CDR3 totals 15 residues. CDR1 is MNHNY and CDR2 is SVGAGI in the germline V gene (reference sequence). CDR3 nucleotides: TGTGCCAGCAGTTACTCGTGGCAGGGGGCGAGTGGCTACACCTTC. Its translation: CASSYSWQGASGYTF.

The chain links TRBV4-1 to TRBJ1-2; 11 positions agree with TRBD1. Trimming took 2 bases from V and 1 from J; bases not matched to a gene: 3. Germline-derived CDR1 and CDR2 are MGHRA and YSYEKL. There are 16 residues in the CDR3. The CDR3 DNA reads as TGCGCCAGCAGCCAACCGGGACAGGGGGTTAACTATGGCTACACCTTC. Its translation is CASSQPGQGVNYGYTF.

The genes are TRBV6-4 and TRBJ1-2; 8 bases match TRBD1. Germline CDR1 is MRHNA and CDR2 is SNTAGT. V shed 6 bases, J shed 4 bases, and the junction held 10 bases outside the gene matches. The CDR3 spans 15 residues. CDR3 sequence reads: CASSDDGTGGYGYTF. Written as DNA, the CDR3 is TGTGCCAGCAGCGACGACGGGACAGGAGGCTATGGCTACACCTTC.

The CDR3 loop reads CASSQDLSSGSYEQYF. The CDR3 DNA sequence: TGCGCCAGCAGCCAAGATTTGTCTAGCGGCTCCTACGAGCAGTACTTC. J is TRBJ2-7 and V is TRBV4-3, with 7 bases that match TRBD2. Unmatched junction bases numbered 5, after V lost 0 bases and J lost 0 bases. The CDR3 covers 16 residues. Looked up from germline, CDR1 is LGHNA and CDR2 is YSLEER.

This chain connects TRBV27 to TRBJ2-3, with 10 bases fitting TRBD2. CDR3 length equals 16 residues. Germline loops: CDR1 MNHEY, CDR2 SMNVEV (reference sequence). J gave up 3 bases and V 3 bases, and 6 bases lay outside the gene matches. The CDR3 sequence: CASSLGSGRGTDTQYF. CDR3 nucleotides: TGTGCCAGCAGTTTGGGCAGCGGGAGGGGGACAGATACGCAGTATTTT.

This rearrangement joins TRBV6-1 to TRBJ1-1, with 9 bases that match TRBD1. From germline, CDR1 is MNHNS and CDR2 SASEGT. V trimming: 6 bases; J trimming: 4 bases; junction bases outside the gene matches: 9. The CDR3 consists of 15 residues. The CDR3 DNA follows: TGTGCCAGCAGGACTCCCGAGACAGGGGGCACTGAAGCTTTCTTT. Amino acids: CASRTPETGGTEAFF.

This chain connects TRBV27 to TRBJ1-2; no definite D call. CDR1 and CDR2 (germline): MNHEY, SMNVEV (reference sequence). V was cut by 5 bases and J by 4 bases, with 20 bases left in between. CDR3 size: 16 residues. The CDR3 DNA follows: TGTGCCAGCAGTCCCACCGGGAGACAAATATTCTATGGCTACACCTTC. Protein sequence: CASSPTGRQIFYGYTF.

The chain joins TRBV19 to TRBJ1-5, with 9 bases that match TRBD1. This CDR3 has 14 residues. The J segment lost 6 bases and the V segment lost 10 bases, leaving 10 bases of the junction unmatched. The germline V gene has CDR1 LNHDA and CDR2 SQIVND (reference sequence). The CDR3 region is CATTYRGPGQPQHF. The CDR3 bases are TGTGCCACAACTTACAGGGGGCCTGGTCAGCCCCAGCATTTT.

This clone was detected once. This chain joins TRBV5-1 and TRBJ1-1; perhaps TRBD1 as D (6 bases). The CDR3 is made up of 14 amino acids. Germline CDR1 is SGHRS and CDR2 is YFSETQ. Trimming shortened V by 1 base and J by 4 bases, and 11 bases separated the two germline ends. DNA of the CDR3: TGCGCCAGCAGCTTGCGGGTACAGGGCACTGAAGCTTTCTTT. It translates to CASSLRVQGTEAFF.

V gene TRBV6-6 combines with J gene TRBJ1-1; a possible D gene is TRBD1 (5 bases). The CDR3 is made up of 12 amino acids. Germline V gene sequence: CDR1 MNHNY, CDR2 SVGAGI (reference sequence). V lost 5 bases and J 5 bases, leaving 9 bases between the germline ends. The CDR3 sequence is CASSMPGTEAFF. CDR3 DNA: TGTGCCAGCAGTATGCCAGGGACTGAAGCTTTCTTT.

The chain carries TRBV19 and TRBJ2-7, with D possibly TRBD2 on 6 matching bases. This CDR3 comprises 15 residues. Trimming removed 6 bases at V and 5 bases at J, with 20 bases between. Germline V gives CDR1 LNHDA, CDR2 SQIVND (reference sequence). The CDR3 DNA reads TGTGCCAGTAGGAAACTAGCCTCCCGGGGGAACGAGCAGTACTTC. Translating it yields CASRKLASRGNEQYF.

This chain connects TRBV5-4 to TRBJ2-3; 16 bases are a match to TRBD2. Germline CDR1 is SGHNT and CDR2 is YYREEE (reference sequence). The junction had 7 bases not matched to a gene; V was cut back by 4 bases and J by 5 bases. The CDR3 consists of 17 residues. The CDR3 coding sequence is TGTGCCAGCAGCCCGGGACTAGCGGGAGGGCCAGGAGATACGCAGTATTTT. Translated, it gives CASSPGLAGGPGDTQYF.

The chain recombines TRBV6-1 with TRBJ2-5, with 9 nucleotides matching TRBD1. J lost 5 bases, V lost 8 bases, and 12 bases had no gene match. CDR1 is MNHNS, CDR2 SASEGT, per germline. There are 15 residues in the CDR3. CDR3 in DNA: TGTGCCAGCGGGGGGGAAACAGGGGGCCGGGAGACCCAGTACTTC. Its translation is CASGGETGGRETQYF.

The chain couples TRBV10-3 to TRBJ2-7; TRBD1 matches 9 bases. The V gene's germline CDR1 is ENHRY and CDR2 SYGVKD. The CDR3 totals 14 residues. J was trimmed by 3 bases and V by 7 bases; bases with no gene match: 7. CDR3 in amino acids: CAITAGTGLYEQYF. CDR3 in DNA: TGTGCCATCACCGCCGGGACAGGGCTCTACGAGCAGTACTTC.

In the case of this clone: Different DNA sequences within this sample yield the same CDR3. This chain uses TRBV19 with TRBJ1-1, with 7 bases fitting TRBD1. CDR3 size: 14 residues. CDR1 and CDR2 (germline): LNHDA, SQIVND (reference sequence). V shed 3 bases and J 2 bases; nucleotides not matched to a gene: 3. The CDR3 DNA reads TGTGCCAGTAGTATGACAGGGTCTAACACTGAAGCTTTCTTT. Translating it yields CASSMTGSNTEAFF.

The DNA of the CDR3 is TGTGCCAGCAGCTTAGGGGCTAGCGGGAGGACTTCGCACGAGCAGTACTTC. Residues: CASSLGASGRTSHEQYF. V and J are TRBV7-6 and TRBJ2-7; TRBD2 matches 11 bases. V was pared by 1 base and J by 5 bases, with 10 bases of the junction left unmatched. This CDR3 spans 17 amino acids. Looked up from germline, CDR1 is SGHVS and CDR2 is FNYEAQ.

The chain employs TRBV18 and TRBJ2-1, with D uncertain. CDR3 length: 13 amino acids. Trimming cost V 3 bases and J 5 bases, with 8 bases left between them. Germline V gives CDR1 KGHSH, CDR2 LQKENI. CDR3 protein: CASSPTENNEQFF. CDR3 in DNA: TGTGCCAGCTCACCCACAGAAAACAATGAGCAGTTCTTC.

J is TRBJ1-5 and V is TRBV27, with D unclear. This CDR3 contains 15 residues. V gave up 0 bases and J gave up 4 bases, with 10 bases separating them. Germline V lookup: CDR1 MNHEY, CDR2 SMNVEV (reference sequence). CDR3 amino acids: CASSLSAGFNQPQHF. DNA for the CDR3: TGTGCCAGCAGTTTATCGGCAGGTTTTAATCAGCCCCAGCATTTT.

The chain combines TRBV18 with TRBJ2-5, with 7 bases that match TRBD1. The germline V gene has CDR1 KGHSH and CDR2 LQKENI. V lost 7 bases, J lost 4 bases, and 6 bases stayed unmatched. CDR3 size: 13 residues. CDR3 sequence reads: CASFRDRGETQYF. The CDR3 nucleotides read TGTGCCAGCTTCCGGGACAGAGGAGAGACCCAGTACTTC.

The chain employs TRBV6-1 and TRBJ2-5; 11 positions agree with TRBD2. The J call may not be correct, given that the DNA end is closer to TRBJ2-7. Germline loops: CDR1 MNHNS, CDR2 SASEGT. CDR3 length: 15 residues. The CDR3 sequence: CASTRSRLAGYEQYF. Written as DNA, the CDR3 is TGTGCCAGCACGCGATCAAGACTAGCGGGATACGAGCAGTACTTC.

V and J are TRBV6-5 and TRBJ2-1, with 7 bases lining up with TRBD1. J was trimmed by 5 bases and V by 6 bases; bases with no gene match: 7. CDR3 size: 14 residues. CDR1 and CDR2 (germline): MNHEY, SVGAGI. In DNA form, the CDR3 reads TGTGCCAGCAGACAACGACAGGGACACAATGAGCAGTTCTTC. This sequence encodes CASRQRQGHNEQFF.